This entry lists 19 T cell receptor beta chains sequenced from one sample in a study of cytomegalovirus exposure and HLA in healthy donors. Assay: immunoSEQ multiplex PCR; the TCRdb copy retains only in-frame clones and omits some. The data show about 49,000 clones, about 90% seen once. Sequencing was performed on PBMCs. The source is a man in his late teens or twenties in good health and CMV-seronegative.

This chain connects TRBV9 to TRBJ2-3; 9 nucleotides agree with TRBD2. Germline trimming cut 2 bases from V and 2 bases from J; bases unmatched to any gene: 6. The CDR3 consists of 16 residues. Germline CDR1 is SGDLS and CDR2 is YYNGEE. The CDR3 is CASSVAGGEITDTQYF. Here the CDR3 DNA reads TGTGCCAGCAGCGTGGCGGGAGGGGAAATCACAGATACGCAGTATTTT.

The chain joins TRBV28 to TRBJ2-3; TRBD1 might be the D (6 bases). Germline V gene sequence: CDR1 MDHEN, CDR2 SYDVKM. V was shortened by 3 bases and J by 2 bases, with 9 bases between the two germline ends. This CDR3 spans 14 amino acids. DNA of the CDR3: TGTGCCAGCAGTTTCCGGGACAACACAGATACGCAGTATTTT. This translates into CASSFRDNTDTQYF.

This chain connects TRBV5-6 to TRBJ2-7, with 10 bases that match TRBD1. Per the germline V gene, CDR1 is SGHDT and CDR2 is YYEEEE. This CDR3 is built from 15 residues. Trimming cost V 4 bases and J 4 bases; bases outside gene matches: 8. The CDR3 loop is CASSPGQGRGYEQYF. The CDR3 DNA reads as TGTGCCAGCAGCCCGGGACAGGGGAGAGGTTACGAGCAGTACTTC.

This chain connects TRBV7-9 to TRBJ2-5; 8 positions agree with TRBD2. Germline values: CDR1 SEHNR, CDR2 FQNEAQ (reference sequence). V gave up 5 bases and J gave up 2 bases; unmatched junction bases: 7. The CDR3 is made up of 15 amino acids. As DNA, the CDR3 is TGTGCCAGCAGCAGCTCTAGCGGGCCTCAAGAGACCCAGTACTTC. This gives the protein CASSSSSGPQETQYF.

This chain connects TRBV7-8 to TRBJ2-7; D is unresolved. Trimming removed 6 bases at V and 2 bases at J, with 17 bases between. The CDR3 has 15 amino acids. Germline-derived CDR1 and CDR2 are SGHVS and FQNEAQ. The CDR3 region is CASSPRVGAPYEQYF. The DNA of the CDR3 is TGTGCCAGCAGTCCTCGGGTCGGAGCCCCCTACGAGCAGTACTTC.

The CDR3 nucleotides read TGTGCCAGCAGCTTAGGGACGATAGCGGGAGGGCGAGAGACCCAGTACTTC. It codes for CASSLGTIAGGRETQYF. This chain uses TRBV11-2 with TRBJ2-5, with 11 bases fitting TRBD2. Germline V lookup: CDR1 SGHAT, CDR2 FQNNGV. Germline trimming cut 1 base from V and 4 bases from J; bases unmatched to any gene: 8. The length of the CDR3 is 17 residues.

The V and J genes are TRBV28 and TRBJ2-7, with 8 bases lining up with TRBD1. This CDR3 comprises 15 residues. The germline gives CDR1 MDHEN, CDR2 SYDVKM. V shed 5 bases, J shed 2 bases, and the junction held 8 bases outside the gene matches. CDR3 nucleotides: TGTGCCAGCAGTATGACGGGACAGGCAGCCTACGAGCAGTACTTC. It yields the protein CASSMTGQAAYEQYF.

The gene calls are TRBV20-1 and TRBJ2-7; D is possibly TRBD2 (6 bases). Deletions cut 6 bases from V and 3 bases from J, with 9 bases between. CDR3 length: 11 amino acids. Germline lookup yields CDR1 DFQATT and CDR2 SNEGSKA (reference sequence). As DNA, the CDR3 is TGCAGTGCCCTCGGGGGCTACGAGCAGTACTTC. Its protein product is CSALGGYEQYF.

The chain uses TRBV5-1 and TRBJ2-7, with D tentatively TRBD2 (5 bases). V was clipped by 0 bases and J by 3 bases, with 10 bases between them. Germline values: CDR1 SGHRS, CDR2 YFSETQ. The CDR3 is made up of 14 amino acids. In nucleotides, the CDR3 is TGCGCCAGCAGCTTGGGTGCGGACTTCTACGAGCAGTACTTC. This gives the protein CASSLGADFYEQYF. Using reference TRBV5-1 and TRBJ2-7 for the parts outside the CDR3, the full variable domain is KAGVTQTPRYLIKTRGQQVTLSCSPISGHRSVSWYQQTPGQGLQFLFEYFSETQRNKGNFPGRFSGRQFSNSRSEMNVSTLELGDSALYLCASSLGADFYEQYFGPGTRLTVT.

The rearrangement links TRBV6-5 to TRBJ1-2; 9 bases line up with TRBD1. Germline V gene lookup returns CDR1 MNHEY and CDR2 SVGAGI. Unmatched junction bases numbered 14, after V lost 8 bases and J lost 7 bases. The CDR3 extends over 15 amino acids. The CDR3 sequence is CASGLLGQGGSGYTF. The CDR3 nucleotides are TGTGCCAGCGGGCTCTTGGGACAGGGTGGAAGTGGCTACACCTTC.

V usage is TRBV15 and J usage is TRBJ2-1; the match to TRBD2 covers 7 bases. Germline values: CDR1 LNHNV, CDR2 YYDKDF (reference sequence). The CDR3 loop spans 14 amino acids. The V gene end was trimmed by 6 bases and the J gene end by 5 bases; junction bases not matched to a gene: 7. The CDR3 DNA reads as TGTGCCACCAGAGACGGGGGGTCGAACAATGAGCAGTTCTTC. Translating gives CATRDGGSNNEQFF. The full variable domain, rest sourced from reference TRBV15 and TRBJ2-1, is DAMVIQNPRYQVTQFGKPVTLSCSQTLNHNVMYWYQQKSSQAPKLLFHYYDKDFNNEADTPDNFQSRRPNTSFCFLDIRSPGLGDTAMYLCATRDGGSNNEQFFGPGTRLTVL.

This chain uses TRBV10-3 with TRBJ1-4; TRBD1 might be the D (5 bases). Germline V gives CDR1 ENHRY, CDR2 SYGVKD. Deletions cut 6 bases from V and 0 bases from J, with 11 bases between. The CDR3 has 15 residues. The CDR3 protein is CAIRNDRATNEKLFF. CDR3 sequence (DNA): TGTGCCATCAGGAACGACAGAGCAACTAATGAAAAACTGTTTTTT.

The chain links TRBV18 to TRBJ2-4; 9 bases are a match to TRBD1. Trimming at V came to 4 bases and at J to 1 base, leaving 5 bases not matched to a gene. Germline values: CDR1 KGHSH, CDR2 LQKENI. The CDR3 extends over 16 amino acids. The CDR3 here is CASSLDRGYAKNIQYF. The CDR3 nucleotides are TGTGCCAGCTCACTGGACAGGGGATACGCCAAAAACATTCAGTACTTC.

This chain joins TRBV6-1 and TRBJ2-3, with TRBD2 matching over 10 bases. The CDR3 runs to 15 residues. J was trimmed by 6 bases and V by 1 base; bases with no gene match: 4. Germline V gives CDR1 MNHNS, CDR2 SASEGT. CDR3 nucleotides: TGTGCCAGCAGTGAAGTAAGCGGGAGGGGGGATACGCAGTATTTT. Residues: CASSEVSGRGDTQYF.

J is TRBJ1-2 and V is TRBV19; D gene unclear. Germline V gene lookup returns CDR1 LNHDA and CDR2 SQIVND (reference sequence). The V and J ends lost 0 bases and 7 bases respectively, with 9 bases between them. CDR3 size: 13 residues. In DNA, the CDR3 is TGTGCCAGTAGTATAGATCGGGAGCGTGGCTACACCTTC. It yields the protein CASSIDRERGYTF.

The V call is TRBV5-1, the J call TRBJ1-3, with 12 bases fitting TRBD1. After removal of 1 base from V and 2 bases from J, the junction contained 4 bases not matched to a gene. Germline-derived CDR1 and CDR2 are SGHRS and YFSETQ. The CDR3 length is 17 residues. CDR3 bases: TGCGCCAGCAGCTTGCGATGGGACAGGGGGCCTGGAAACACCATATATTTT. Its translation: CASSLRWDRGPGNTIYF. Variable domain in full (rest from reference TRBV5-1 and TRBJ1-3): KAGVTQTPRYLIKTRGQQVTLSCSPISGHRSVSWYQQTPGQGLQFLFEYFSETQRNKGNFPGRFSGRQFSNSRSEMNVSTLELGDSALYLCASSLRWDRGPGNTIYFGEGSWLTVV.

The rearrangement uses TRBV11-2 and TRBJ2-7; D possibly corresponds to TRBD2 (5 bases). Germline V gene sequence: CDR1 SGHAT, CDR2 FQNNGV. CDR3 size: 16 residues. With 1 base removed from V and 5 bases from J, the gap between germline ends came to 18 bases. The CDR3, as DNA: TGTGCCAGCAGCTTAGTCCCCACCCCGGGGAGCAACGAGCAGTACTTC. Its protein is CASSLVPTPGSNEQYF.

The rearrangement uses TRBV15 and TRBJ2-3; D may be TRBD2 (5 bases). This CDR3 region has 15 residues. CDR1 LNHNV and CDR2 YYDKDF come from the germline V gene (reference sequence). Trimming shortened V by 3 bases and J by 7 bases, and 17 bases separated the two germline ends. CDR3 in amino acids: CATSSGLERANTQYF. CDR3 DNA sequence: TGTGCCACCAGCAGTGGGCTTGAGAGGGCAAATACGCAGTATTTT.

Here the CDR3 DNA reads TGTGCCAGCAGTCGAACAGGGTTTTGGACTGAAGCTTTCTTT. This codes for CASSRTGFWTEAFF. V is TRBV6-6 and J is TRBJ1-1; maybe TRBD1 (6 bases). The CDR3 has 14 amino acids. The V and J ends lost 5 bases and 5 bases respectively, with 15 bases between them. Germline-derived CDR1 and CDR2 are MNHNY and SVGAGI (reference sequence).